The clone carrying this TCR beta chain has at least ten counts. What it binds is unknown. These data belong to a study of CD8 T cells in ankylosing spondylitis. Germline V gene data show CDR1 as SGHDN and CDR2 as FVKESK. V was clipped by 4 bases and J by 6 bases, with 16 bases between them. The CDR3 length is 15 residues. It was by quantitative 5'-RACE with molecular barcodes that TCR beta libraries were made. TCRdb independently ran MiXCR on the 5' RACE reads; one entry per CDR3 protein. Here the sample spans some 150,000 distinct CDR3 sequences, roughly an eighth being singletons. Study results and caveats: A motif of roughly eight highly homologous TCR beta variants was seen as apparently characteristic of ankylosing spondylitis blood.

The chain employs TRBV14 and TRBJ2-4; tentatively, D is TRBD1 or TRBD2 (6 bases each). This receptor was taken from a female donor with ankylosing spondylitis or in good health (not recorded which). Material: blood, either unsorted or a sorted T cell fraction (not recorded which). The CDR3 coding sequence is TGTGCCAGCAGCCCCCACTTAGGGGGACTAAACATTCAGTACTTC. Encoded protein: CASSPHLGGLNIQYF.